The sequence of this T cell receptor (beta chain) was determined in a study of naive and memory T cell subsets. The study's findings and limits: Activation and differentiation may alter RNA-based TCR counts. Especially in CD8 cells, naive repertoires contained a few larger clonotypes, possibly CD45RA-re-expressing memory cells.

Alpha and beta libraries were amplified separately from the second PCR onward. After CD4 positive bead selection, the CD4-negative fraction gave CD8 T cells. Cells stained for CD3, CD4, CD8, CD45RA, CD27 and viability were sorted into four CD45RA/CD27 subsets. Germline CDR1 and CDR2: WSHSY and SAAADI. With 6 bases clipped from V and 5 bases from J, the junction kept 10 bases outside the gene matches. The CDR3 extends over 16 amino acids. This clonotype was detected only a few times. The antigen remains undetermined. Two oligonucleotides, mixed equimolar, formed the beta constant-region primer covering TRBC1 and TRBC2. The ligated cDNA underwent four PCR rounds using SP2 and nested alpha and beta constant-region primers. A single record per CDR3 protein comes from TCRdb applying MiXCR to the UMI-ligation and nested PCR reads. The sample gives approximately 150,000 distinct CDR3 sequences, under 25% of which show up once; approximately 0.63% is in the top ten.

The clonotype was recovered from a human donor in good health. This sequence joins TRBV10-2 and TRBJ2-2, with 9 bases aligning to TRBD1. Input material: naive CD8+ T cells from blood. CDR3 coding DNA: TGCGCCAGCAGATCCGGGACAGGGACCGAAACCGGGGAGCTGTTTTTT. It is translated as CASRSGTGTETGELFF.